This paragraph covers one T cell receptor beta chain sequence. Antigen specificity is unknown. The sample is drawn from a study of cytomegalovirus exposure and HLA in healthy donors. Findings and caveats of the study: Previously analyzed data showed that most TCR beta V segments were productive at a frequency of about 87% or about 30%.

The PCR had 60 Vbeta and 13 Jbeta primers. Original methodology: There were about 80 million unique TCR beta chains by a later count, and 10 million to 12 million of them were shared. Clones were read by immunoSEQ multiplex PCR, and TCRdb kept only the in-frame ones, dropping some. V, J and clone size were drawn from that table, and D and trimming were deduced from the DNA. The sample gives 150,000 to 200,000 clones, roughly 73% of which show up once; roughly 3% is in the top ten. Sequenced: PBMCs. The clonotype was recovered from a female donor in good health and CMV-seronegative.

The CDR3 nucleotides are TGTGCCAGCAGTTACAATAACAGGGGGAACACTGAAGCTTTCTTT. Protein product: CASSYNNRGNTEAFF. This chain connects TRBV6-6 to TRBJ1-1; 7 bases line up with TRBD1. The germline V gene has CDR1 MNHNY and CDR2 SVGAGI (reference sequence). After removal of 2 bases from V and 1 base from J, the junction contained 4 bases not matched to a gene. CDR3 length: 15 residues.